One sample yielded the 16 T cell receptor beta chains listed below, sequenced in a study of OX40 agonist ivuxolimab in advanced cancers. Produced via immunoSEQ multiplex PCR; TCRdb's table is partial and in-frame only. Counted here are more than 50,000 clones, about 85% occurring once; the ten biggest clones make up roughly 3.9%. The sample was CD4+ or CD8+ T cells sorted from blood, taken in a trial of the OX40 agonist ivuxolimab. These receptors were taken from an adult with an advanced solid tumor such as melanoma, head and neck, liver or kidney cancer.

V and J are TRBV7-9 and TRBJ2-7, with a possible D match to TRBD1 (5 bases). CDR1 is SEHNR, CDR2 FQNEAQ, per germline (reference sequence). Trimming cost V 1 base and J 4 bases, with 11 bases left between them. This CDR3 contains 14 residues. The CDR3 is CASSLVPDNYEQYF. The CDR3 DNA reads TGTGCCAGCAGCTTAGTTCCGGACAATTACGAGCAGTACTTC. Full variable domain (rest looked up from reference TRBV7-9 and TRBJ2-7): DTGVSQNPRHKITKRGQNVTFRCDPISEHNRLYWYRQTLGQGPEFLTYFQNEAQLEKSRLLSDRFSAERPKGSFSTLEIQRTEQGDSAMYLCASSLVPDNYEQYFGPGTRLTVT.

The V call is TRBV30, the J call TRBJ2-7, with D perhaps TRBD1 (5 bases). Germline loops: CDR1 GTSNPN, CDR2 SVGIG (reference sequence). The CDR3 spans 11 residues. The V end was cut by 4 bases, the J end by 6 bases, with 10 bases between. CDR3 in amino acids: CAWTGHLEQYF. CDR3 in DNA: TGTGCCTGGACAGGGCACCTCGAGCAGTACTTC. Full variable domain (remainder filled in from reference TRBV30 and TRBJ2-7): SQTIHQWPATLVQPVGSPLSLECTVEGTSNPNLYWYRQAAGRGLQLLFYSVGIGQISSEVPQNLSASRPQDRQFILSSKKLLLSDSGFYLCAWTGHLEQYFGPGTRLTVT.

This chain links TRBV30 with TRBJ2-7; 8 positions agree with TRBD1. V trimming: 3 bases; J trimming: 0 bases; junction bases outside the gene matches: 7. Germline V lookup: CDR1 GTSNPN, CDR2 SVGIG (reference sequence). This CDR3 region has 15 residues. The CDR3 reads CAWRGRQGSSYEQYF. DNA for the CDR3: TGTGCCTGGAGGGGAAGACAGGGGAGCTCCTACGAGCAGTACTTC.

CDR3 in DNA: TGTGCCAGCAGCTTAGCGCGGGGGGAGAACACCGGGGAGCTGTTTTTT. This gives the protein CASSLARGENTGELFF. The gene calls are TRBV7-8 and TRBJ2-2; 8 positions match TRBD2. V lost 0 bases and J lost 1; bases outside the gene matches: 1. Germline CDR1 and CDR2: SGHVS and FQNEAQ. This CDR3 is 16 amino acids long. The full variable domain, rest sourced from reference TRBV7-8 and TRBJ2-2, is GAGVSQSPRYKVAKRGQDVALRCDPISGHVSLFWYQQALGQGPEFLTYFQNEAQLDKSGLPSDRFFAERPEGSVSTLKIQRTQQEDSAVYLCASSLARGENTGELFFGEGSRLTVL.

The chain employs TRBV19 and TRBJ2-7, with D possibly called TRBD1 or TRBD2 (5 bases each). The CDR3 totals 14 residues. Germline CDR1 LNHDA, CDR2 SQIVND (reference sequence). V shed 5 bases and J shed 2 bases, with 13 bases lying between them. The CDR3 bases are TGTGCCAGTAGTGAGGGGCTTCTCGCCTACGAGCAGTACTTC. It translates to CASSEGLLAYEQYF.

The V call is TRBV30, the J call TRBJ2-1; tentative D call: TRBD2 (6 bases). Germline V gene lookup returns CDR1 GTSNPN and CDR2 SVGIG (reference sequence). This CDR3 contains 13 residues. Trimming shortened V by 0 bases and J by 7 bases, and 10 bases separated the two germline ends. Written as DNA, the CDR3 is TGTGCCTGGAGTGTAGGGACTCGGAATGAGCAGTTCTTC. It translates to CAWSVGTRNEQFF.

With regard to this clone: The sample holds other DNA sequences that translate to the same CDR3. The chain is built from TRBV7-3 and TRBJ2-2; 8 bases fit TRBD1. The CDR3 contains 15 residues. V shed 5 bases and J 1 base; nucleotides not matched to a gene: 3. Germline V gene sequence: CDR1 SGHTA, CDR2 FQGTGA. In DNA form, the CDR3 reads TGTGCCAGCAGCCCAGGACAGGGGAACACCGGGGAGCTGTTTTTT. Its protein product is CASSPGQGNTGELFF.

The CDR3 DNA reads TGTGCCAGCAGTTTAAGGGCAGGGGACGGCTACACCTTC. This gives the protein CASSLRAGDGYTF. V gene TRBV6-1 combines with J gene TRBJ1-2; maybe TRBD1 (6 bases). Germline V lookup: CDR1 MNHNS, CDR2 SASEGT. The CDR3 loop spans 13 amino acids. V dropped 5 bases and J dropped 8 bases, with 15 bases sitting between them.

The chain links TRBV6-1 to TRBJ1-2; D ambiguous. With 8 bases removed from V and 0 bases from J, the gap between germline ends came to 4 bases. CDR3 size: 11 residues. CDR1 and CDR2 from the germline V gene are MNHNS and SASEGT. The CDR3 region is CASGANYGYTF. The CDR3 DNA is TGTGCCAGCGGGGCTAACTATGGCTACACCTTC.

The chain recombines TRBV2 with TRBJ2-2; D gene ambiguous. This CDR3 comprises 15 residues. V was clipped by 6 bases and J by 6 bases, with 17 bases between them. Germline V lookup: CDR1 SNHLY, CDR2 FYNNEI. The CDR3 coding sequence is TGTGCCAGCAGCTCGGGCCCTATAGCCGCCGGGGAGCTGTTTTTT. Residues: CASSSGPIAAGELFF.

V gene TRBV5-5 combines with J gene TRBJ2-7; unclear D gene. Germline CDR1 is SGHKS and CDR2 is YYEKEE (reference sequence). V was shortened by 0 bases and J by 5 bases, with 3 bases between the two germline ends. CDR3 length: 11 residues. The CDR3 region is CASSLEHEQYF. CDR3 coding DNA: TGTGCCAGCAGCTTGGAACACGAGCAGTACTTC.

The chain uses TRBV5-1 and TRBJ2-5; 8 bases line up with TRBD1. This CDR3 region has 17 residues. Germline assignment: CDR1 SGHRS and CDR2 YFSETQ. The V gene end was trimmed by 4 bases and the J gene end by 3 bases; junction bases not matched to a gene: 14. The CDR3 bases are TGCGCCAGCAGCATTGGGGACCTCGGACAGGGAAAAGAGACCCAGTACTTC. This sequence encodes CASSIGDLGQGKETQYF.

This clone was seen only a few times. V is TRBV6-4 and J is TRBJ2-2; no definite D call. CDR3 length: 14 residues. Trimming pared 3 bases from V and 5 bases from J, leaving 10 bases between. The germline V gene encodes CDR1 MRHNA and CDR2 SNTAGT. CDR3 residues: CASSEVGSTGELFF. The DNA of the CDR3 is TGTGCCAGCAGTGAGGTCGGCAGTACCGGGGAGCTGTTTTTT.

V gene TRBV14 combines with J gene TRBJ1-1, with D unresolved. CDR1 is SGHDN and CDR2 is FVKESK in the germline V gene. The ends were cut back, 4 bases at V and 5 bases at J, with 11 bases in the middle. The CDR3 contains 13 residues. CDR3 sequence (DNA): TGTGCCAGCAGCCTCGGGCCCGGAACTGAAGCTTTCTTT. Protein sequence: CASSLGPGTEAFF.

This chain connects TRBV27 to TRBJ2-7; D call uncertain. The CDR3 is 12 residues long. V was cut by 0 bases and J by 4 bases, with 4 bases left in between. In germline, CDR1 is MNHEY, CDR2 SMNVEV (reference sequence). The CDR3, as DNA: TGTGCCAGCAGTTTATCGGGTTACGAGCAGTACTTC. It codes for CASSLSGYEQYF.

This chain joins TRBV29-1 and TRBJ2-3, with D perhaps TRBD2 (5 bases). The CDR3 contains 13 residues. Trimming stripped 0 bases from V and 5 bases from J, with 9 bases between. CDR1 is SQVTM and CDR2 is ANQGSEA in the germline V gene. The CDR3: CSVEELVGDTQYF. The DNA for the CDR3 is TGCAGCGTTGAAGAACTAGTGGGAGATACGCAGTATTTT.